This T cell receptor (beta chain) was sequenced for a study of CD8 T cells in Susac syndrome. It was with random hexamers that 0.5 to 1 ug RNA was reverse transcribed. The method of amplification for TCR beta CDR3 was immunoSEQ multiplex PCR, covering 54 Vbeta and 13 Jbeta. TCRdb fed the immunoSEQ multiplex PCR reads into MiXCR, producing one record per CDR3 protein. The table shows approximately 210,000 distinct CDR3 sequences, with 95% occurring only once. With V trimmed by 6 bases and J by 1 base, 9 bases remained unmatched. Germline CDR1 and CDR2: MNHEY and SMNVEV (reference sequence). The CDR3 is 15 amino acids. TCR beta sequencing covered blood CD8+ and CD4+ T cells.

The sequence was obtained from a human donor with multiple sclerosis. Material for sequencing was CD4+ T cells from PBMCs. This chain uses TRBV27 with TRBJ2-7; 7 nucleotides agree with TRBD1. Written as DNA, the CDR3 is TGTGCCAGCAGGAGGTGGGACAGCACGTCCTACGAGCAGTACTTC. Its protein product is CASRRWDSTSYEQYF.